Many counts were recorded for the clone carrying this TCR beta chain. Antigen unknown. This entry belongs to a study of T cells in Graves' hyperthyroidism and ophthalmopathy. Study findings and constraints: Most thyroid clonotypes expanded above 0.001 were also detected in blood.

Trimming left V 0 bases short and J 1 base short, with 10 bases between. The V gene's germline CDR1 is LNHDA and CDR2 SQIVND (reference sequence). The CDR3 spans 16 residues. Inclusion characteristics of ophthalmopathy patients comprised a Clinical Activity Score of at least 3, a NOSPECS grade of at least 4, and duration under 3 months. TCR beta CDR3 regions were amplified from RNA transcripts. When the TCR CDR3 underwent first-round RT-PCR, the HTBI primer set was used. TCRdb re-called the multiplex PCR reads with MiXCR, one entry per CDR3 protein. The sample includes approximately 430,000 distinct CDR3 sequences, about 15% seen only once; the top ten take less than 15%.

Sequenced sample: blood. The sequence derives from a young man with Graves' ophthalmopathy. V usage is TRBV19 and J usage is TRBJ1-5; tentatively, D is TRBD1 (5 bases). The CDR3 DNA sequence: TGTGCCAGTAGTATAGAGAGAGGGGACAGCAATCAGCCCCAGCATTTT. Protein product: CASSIERGDSNQPQHF. Full variable domain (missing parts from reference TRBV19 and TRBJ1-5): DGGITQSPKYLFRKEGQNVTLSCEQNLNHDAMYWYRQDPGQGLRLIYYSQIVNDFQKGDIAEGYSVSREKKESFPLTVTSAQKNPTAFYLCASSIERGDSNQPQHFGDGTRLSIL.